Below are 25 T cell receptor beta chains sequenced from a single sample in a study of blood T cell repertoires in COVID-19. Measured with immunoSEQ multiplex PCR; TCRdb has only the in-frame clones, and not every one. The repertoire has approximately 150,000 clones, around 87% of them found once; the top ten carry approximately 3.7%. Sequencing was carried out using PBMCs or T cells enriched from blood (not recorded which). These receptors came from a woman in her 40s who had been exposed to COVID-19.

This chain uses TRBV18 with TRBJ1-1, with TRBD1 matching 11 bases. Unmatched junction bases numbered 4, after V lost 4 bases and J lost 3 bases. Germline CDR1 and CDR2: KGHSH and LQKENI. The CDR3 loop spans 15 amino acids. In nucleotides, the CDR3 is TGTGCCAGCTCACAAGGGACAGGGGGGGACACTGAAGCTTTCTTT. This gives the protein CASSQGTGGDTEAFF.

The chain employs TRBV7-9 and TRBJ1-3, with D hard to call. V dropped 4 bases and J dropped 4 bases, with 14 bases sitting between them. The germline CDR1 and CDR2 sequences are SEHNR and FQNEAQ (reference sequence). CDR3 length: 15 residues. The CDR3 DNA is TGTGCCAGCAGCTCGGACGGGGAGATCGGAAACACCATATATTTT. Translating gives CASSSDGEIGNTIYF.

This clone was observed a single time. The J gene is TRBJ2-5, the V gene TRBV27; a possible D gene is TRBD1 (6 bases). CDR3 length equals 14 residues. Germline CDR1 reads MNHEY; CDR2 reads SMNVEV (reference sequence). The V end lost 4 bases, the J end lost 1 base, and 10 bases lay between the germline ends. The CDR3 DNA reads as TGTGCCAGCAGTTCAGGACAGTCCCAAGAGACCCAGTACTTC. Residues: CASSSGQSQETQYF.

The chain is built from TRBV4-2 and TRBJ2-5; D call uncertain. The CDR3 is made up of 14 amino acids. Germline CDR1 LGHNA, CDR2 YNFKEQ. Between the trimmed V and J ends, which lost 1 base and 6 bases, there was a span of 12 bases. CDR3 nucleotides: TGTGCCAGCAGCCAAGTGGAGCACCCAAAGACCCAGTACTTC. Residues: CASSQVEHPKTQYF.

J is TRBJ1-1 and V is TRBV7-2; maybe TRBD1 (6 bases). CDR1 SGHTA and CDR2 FQGNSA come from the germline V gene. The CDR3 consists of 13 residues. The ends were cut back, 2 bases at V and 10 bases at J, with 14 bases in the middle. CDR3 in DNA: TGTGCCAGCAGCTTAATCCGGGGGGGGCGAGCTTTCTTT. Translating it yields CASSLIRGGRAFF.

The V and J genes are TRBV28 and TRBJ2-1; D gene unclear. Trimming removed 2 bases at V and 4 bases at J, with 12 bases between. Germline values: CDR1 MDHEN, CDR2 SYDVKM. The CDR3 totals 15 residues. The CDR3, as DNA: TGTGCCAGCAGTTTAAGAGCCATAGTGTACAATGAGCAGTTCTTC. Its translation is CASSLRAIVYNEQFF.

The chain recombines TRBV4-2 with TRBJ2-5; weak D call: TRBD1 (6 bases). The CDR3 spans 15 residues. Trimming stripped 1 base from V and 5 bases from J, with 14 bases between. Germline V gene lookup returns CDR1 LGHNA and CDR2 YNFKEQ. CDR3 bases: TGTGCCAGCAGCCAAGGCCCACAGGGTGGCGAGACCCAGTACTTC. It yields the protein CASSQGPQGGETQYF.

The chain recombines TRBV5-5 with TRBJ1-3, with a tentative D call TRBD1 (5 bases). CDR3 length: 16 residues. Trimming pared 2 bases from V and 1 base from J, leaving 13 bases between. CDR1 is SGHKS and CDR2 is YYEKEE in the germline V gene (reference sequence). CDR3 DNA sequence: TGTGCCAGCAGCTTCGACACAGGTTTTTCTGGAAACACCATATATTTT. Residues: CASSFDTGFSGNTIYF.

As DNA, the CDR3 is TGTGCCAGCAGTTTTCCAGAGTCTAGCGCCGAGCAGTACTTC. Protein product: CASSFPESSAEQYF. The chain carries TRBV6-2 or TRBV6-3 and TRBJ2-7; D possibly corresponds to TRBD2 (6 bases). The CDR3 loop spans 14 amino acids. The V gene's germline CDR1 is MNHEY and CDR2 SVGEGT. The ends were cut back, 4 bases at V and 6 bases at J, with 16 bases in the middle.

The J gene is TRBJ2-5, the V gene TRBV11-3; tentative D call: TRBD2 (5 bases). This CDR3 is 13 amino acids long. V was shortened by 2 bases and J by 3 bases, with 7 bases between the two germline ends. Germline values: CDR1 SGHNT, CDR2 YENEEA. The CDR3: CASSLRREETQYF. CDR3 sequence (DNA): TGTGCCAGCAGCTTAAGGCGGGAAGAGACCCAGTACTTC. The full variable domain, with the rest looked up from reference TRBV11-3 and TRBJ2-5, is EAGVVQSPRYKIIEKKQPVAFWCNPISGHNTLYWYLQNLGQGPELLIRYENEEAVDDSQLPKDRFSAERLKGVDSTLKIQPAELGDSAVYLCASSLRREETQYFGPGTRLLVL.

V is TRBV6-5 and J is TRBJ1-5; D is possibly TRBD1 (6 bases). CDR3 size: 13 residues. V lost 8 bases to trimming and J lost 5 bases, with 13 bases between them. CDR1 and CDR2 from the germline V gene are MNHEY and SVGAGI. The CDR3 DNA reads TGTGCCAGCTACTCAGGGGCACATCAGCCCCAGCATTTT. It translates to CASYSGAHQPQHF.

This clone appeared a few times. J is TRBJ1-5 and V is TRBV6-2 or TRBV6-3, with D tentatively TRBD1 (5 bases). V was shortened by 0 bases and J by 3 bases, with 9 bases between the two germline ends. This CDR3 spans 15 amino acids. The germline V gene encodes CDR1 MNHEY and CDR2 SVGEGT. CDR3: CASSYSKGNNQPQHF. In nucleotides, the CDR3 is TGTGCCAGCAGTTACTCTAAGGGGAACAATCAGCCCCAGCATTTT.

The V gene is TRBV27, the J gene TRBJ2-7; 8 nucleotides line up with TRBD1. This CDR3 spans 13 amino acids. V shed 8 bases, J shed 4 bases, and the junction held 7 bases outside the gene matches. From germline, CDR1 is MNHEY and CDR2 SMNVEV (reference sequence). The CDR3 loop reads CASGGQGRYEQYF. DNA of the CDR3: TGTGCCAGCGGAGGACAGGGAAGGTACGAGCAGTACTTC.

The chain recombines TRBV2 with TRBJ2-7; TRBD1 matches 7 bases. The V segment lost 6 bases and the J segment 2 bases; nucleotides outside the gene matches: 10. Germline V gene lookup returns CDR1 SNHLY and CDR2 FYNNEI. This CDR3 has 15 amino acids. CDR3 sequence: CASSAGTDWPYEQYF. In DNA, the CDR3 is TGTGCCAGCAGCGCCGGGACAGACTGGCCCTACGAGCAGTACTTC.

The rearrangement joins TRBV6-5 to TRBJ2-7; tentative D call: TRBD2 (6 bases). Between the trimmed V and J ends, which lost 5 bases and 1 base, there was a span of 9 bases. Germline V lookup: CDR1 MNHEY, CDR2 SVGAGI. This CDR3 has 13 residues. CDR3: CASSLAKSYEQYF. The CDR3 bases are TGTGCCAGCAGTCTAGCGAAATCCTACGAGCAGTACTTC.

The chain joins TRBV19 to TRBJ1-6; D is undetermined. The germline CDR1 and CDR2 sequences are LNHDA and SQIVND (reference sequence). The CDR3 extends over 14 amino acids. Trimming removed 9 bases at V and 0 bases at J, with 9 bases between. In DNA, the CDR3 is TGTGCCAGCCGTTATAGCTCCTATAATTCACCCCTCCACTTT. Amino acids: CASRYSSYNSPLHF.

V is TRBV18 and J is TRBJ2-4; 8 nucleotides align to TRBD1. Per the germline V gene, CDR1 is KGHSH and CDR2 is LQKENI. Unmatched junction bases numbered 12, after V lost 6 bases and J lost 8 bases. The length of the CDR3 is 15 residues. DNA of the CDR3: TGTGCCAGCTCTTCCAAGGACAGGGTTCAGGACATTCAGTACTTC. This codes for CASSSKDRVQDIQYF.

This chain links TRBV12-3 or TRBV12-4 with TRBJ1-1; no reliable D call. The V end was cut by 4 bases, the J end by 0 bases, with 6 bases between. This CDR3 has 13 amino acids. For the CDR3, the DNA is TGTGCCAGCAGTTACTTGATGAACACTGAAGCTTTCTTT. Amino acid sequence: CASSYLMNTEAFF.

The V and J genes are TRBV4-1 and TRBJ2-7, with TRBD1 as a possible D gene (5 bases). This CDR3 comprises 14 residues. Looked up from germline, CDR1 is MGHRA and CDR2 is YSYEKL. V was cut by 1 base and J by 0 bases, with 7 bases left in between. For the CDR3, the DNA is TGCGCCAGCAGCCAAGGGACAATCTCCTACGAGCAGTACTTC. Encoded protein: CASSQGTISYEQYF.

This clone has more than one count but fewer than ten. The rearrangement joins TRBV7-9 to TRBJ1-1, with TRBD1 matching 7 bases. V shed 5 bases and J 4 bases; nucleotides not matched to a gene: 10. This CDR3 region has 15 residues. CDR1 is SEHNR and CDR2 is FQNEAQ in the germline V gene (reference sequence). Here the CDR3 DNA reads TGTGCCAGCAGCGGGGTGACAGGGATAAGCACTGAAGCTTTCTTT. This codes for CASSGVTGISTEAFF.

The chain employs TRBV10-3 and TRBJ1-3; D ambiguous. The CDR3 is made up of 17 amino acids. Per the germline V gene, CDR1 is ENHRY and CDR2 is SYGVKD. Deletions cut 0 bases from V and 9 bases from J, with 21 bases between. The CDR3 region has the DNA TGTGCCATCAGTGAGTCGAGTGGCCGGAGTCGGGAATCCACCATATATTTT. Protein sequence: CAISESSGRSRESTIYF.

The rearrangement uses TRBV6-5 and TRBJ1-5, with TRBD1 as a possible D gene (5 bases). Germline V gene data show CDR1 as MNHEY and CDR2 as SVGAGI. Between the trimmed V and J ends, which lost 6 bases and 11 bases, there was a span of 17 bases. The CDR3 is 13 residues long. CDR3 amino acids: CASRTLRVRAQHF. The CDR3, as DNA: TGTGCCAGCAGAACCCTCAGGGTCCGAGCCCAGCATTTT.

The J gene is TRBJ1-1, the V gene TRBV7-9, with 8 bases matching TRBD1. The CDR3 runs to 14 residues. V was clipped by 5 bases and J by 5 bases; unmatched bases: 7. From germline, CDR1 is SEHNR and CDR2 FQNEAQ (reference sequence). The CDR3 sequence: CASSPRQGLTEAFF. For the CDR3, the DNA is TGTGCCAGCAGCCCTAGACAGGGGTTGACTGAAGCTTTCTTT. Looking up the rest from reference TRBV7-9 and TRBJ1-1 gives the full variable domain: DTGVSQNPRHKITKRGQNVTFRCDPISEHNRLYWYRQTLGQGPEFLTYFQNEAQLEKSRLLSDRFSAERPKGSFSTLEIQRTEQGDSAMYLCASSPRQGLTEAFFGQGTRLTVV.

V and J are TRBV3-1 (or the pseudogene TRBV3-2) and TRBJ2-2; 7 positions agree with TRBD2. The CDR3 covers 17 residues. The germline V gene has CDR1 LGHDT and CDR2 YNNKEL (reference sequence). J lost 4 bases, V lost 1 base, and 9 bases had no gene match. The DNA for the CDR3 is TGTGCCAGCAGCCAAGGGCTGGTAATAGCGGGCACCGGGGAGCTGTTTTTT. It yields the protein CASSQGLVIAGTGELFF.

This clone was observed a single time. This chain uses TRBV28 with TRBJ2-1; D call uncertain. V was pared by 6 bases and J by 13 bases, with 13 bases between. CDR1 MDHEN and CDR2 SYDVKM come from the germline V gene. The CDR3 has 11 amino acids. CDR3 loop: CASRGRSAQFF. In DNA, the CDR3 is TGTGCCAGCAGAGGCAGGTCCGCCCAGTTCTTC.